This TCR beta chain was sequenced in a study of blood T cells in healthy people across ages (dated by TCRdb to the mid-2010s). The study in broad terms: In model experiments, template switching captured about one uniquely barcoded TCR beta cDNA molecule for every two T cells. The study measured age-related changes in TCR beta repertoire diversity using deep sequencing normalized with unique cDNA molecular identifiers. The study analyzed two additional independent replicas of 1 million unique cDNA reads from the same blood draw for two donors, one aged 18 to 30 and one aged 80 or older. The donors were divided into four age groups: young (average around 16 years), middle-aged (roughly 42), aged (about 62) and long-lived (roughly 82). On the study overall, not on this receptor specifically: Estimates of total diversity based on one million sequenced T cells were regarded as lower bounds and as underestimates. Compared with the aged group, the long-lived group had more naive CD4+ T cells, fewer expanded clones and increased TCR diversity, suggesting age selection. Since profiling was done on bulk unsorted PBMCs, naive and antigen-experienced compartments could not be conclusively compared. Because donor CMV infection status was unknown, age-related changes in expanded clonotypes were potentially confounded. A strong correlation was found between observed TCR beta diversity and the percentage of naive T cells measured by flow cytometry. Observed TCR beta diversity per million T cells fell roughly linearly with age, and a significant reduction was already apparent by age roughly 40.

CDR3 length: 13 amino acids, cysteine to phenylalanine. Kept here is only the CDR3 DNA, which spans 39 bases and is read in frame from base 1. The germline V gene (reference sequence) specifies SGHKS as CDR1 and YYEKEE as CDR2. For this clonotype: There is no known antigen for this receptor. One junction end disagrees with the germline gene, perhaps due to a read error.

The library was built by means of 5' RACE. TCRdb lists the instrument as Illumina HiSeq 2500. The second PCR ran for roughly 7 to 12 cycles and used a J-beta primer mix along with a sample-barcoded 5' primer. A unique molecular identifier was introduced onto each TCR beta cDNA molecule by a template-switch 5' adaptor carrying 12 random nucleotides. Each sample yielded at least 3 million CDR3-containing paired-end reads. First-strand cDNA was synthesized from all RNA with the Mint cDNA synthesis kit, primed by a TRBC-specific oligonucleotide. Following uracil-DNA glycosylase treatment, a first 18-cycle PCR with universal primers M1SS and BC2_uni_R was performed on all cDNA. For the original study's pipeline: For normalization, 1 million high-quality reads were randomly selected from each sample, with every read carrying a distinct molecular identifier. Reads with shared molecular identifiers were discarded instead of being binned into consensus sequences. MiTCR, set to a Q25 quality threshold and the strictest error-elimination algorithm, was used for CDR3 identification, clonotype clustering and error correction. A nonparametric unseen species model using Euler transformation provided a lower-bound estimate of total TCR beta diversity. Through fastp at Q25 and MiXCR, TCRdb rebuilt clones from the public reads, retaining in-frame beta chains. Each record represents a unique CDR3 protein, reported with the most common genes and DNA among its rows. The V and J calls were not made by the authors but by TCRdb's processing. This sample holds 750,000 to 1,000,000 distinct CDR3 sequences; 25% to 30% were observed only once. Roughly a tenth of the sample goes to the ten largest clones.

Systemically healthy Caucasian individuals from Russia, 39 in total and aged about 6 to 90 years, were included as donors. Each donor gave around 9.5 milliliters of peripheral blood, collected into EDTA-treated Vacutainer tubes. Ficoll-Paque density-gradient centrifugation was used to isolate PBMCs, with at least 6.5 million obtained per sample. Trizol reagent was used to extract total RNA from PBMCs, with at least 5 micrograms per sample. Naive CD45RAhigh/CD27high T cell percentages were measured by flow cytometry on a PBMC aliquot from every donor. This sample also belongs to another study, concerning T cells of mothers and their children. As the second paper documents: The donors were nine systemically healthy Caucasian individuals, made up of three mothers and their six children. cDNA synthesis used all of the extracted RNA, with approximately 1.4 ug of RNA in each 15 ul reaction. In the second PCR, the M1S primer added sample barcodes and 2-4 random nucleotides. Over 10 million TCR beta CDR3 reads came from each mother, compared with several million reads from each child. TCR recombination output is similarly shaped by thymic selection in related and unrelated pairs, with a minor effect exerted by inherited differences. Normalized repertoire overlap was always found to be slightly, but never significantly, higher in related mother-child pairs than in unrelated mother-child pairs. With a sensitivity of approximately 100 clones per million clonotypes, no persistent microchimeric T cell clones were detected. Deep NGS was used in the study to compare the TCR beta repertoires of mothers and children and to look for features that separate related mother-child pairs from unrelated individuals. On average, the children were around 11 +/- 4 years old, while the mothers were about 37 +/- 4 years old. After adapter ligation with NEBNext reagents, the libraries were sequenced on Illumina HiSeq 2000 with 100+100 nt paired-end reads. Mother and child libraries were prepared a month apart and sequenced in separate runs to prevent cross-contamination. Between about 500,000 and 2,300,000 distinct TCR beta clonotypes were identified per donor. Naive TCR beta clonotypes were estimated from low-frequency clonotypes matched to each donor's FACS-determined naive share, without sorting.

The sequencing input was blood. This receptor was obtained from a woman aged 35 to 49 in good health. The rearranged chain carries TRBV5-5 and TRBJ1-1, and 9 bases in between align with TRBD1. The DNA is as follows: TGTGCCAGCAGAACAGGGGGCGGCACTGAAGTTTTCTTT. It encodes CASRTGGGTEVFF.